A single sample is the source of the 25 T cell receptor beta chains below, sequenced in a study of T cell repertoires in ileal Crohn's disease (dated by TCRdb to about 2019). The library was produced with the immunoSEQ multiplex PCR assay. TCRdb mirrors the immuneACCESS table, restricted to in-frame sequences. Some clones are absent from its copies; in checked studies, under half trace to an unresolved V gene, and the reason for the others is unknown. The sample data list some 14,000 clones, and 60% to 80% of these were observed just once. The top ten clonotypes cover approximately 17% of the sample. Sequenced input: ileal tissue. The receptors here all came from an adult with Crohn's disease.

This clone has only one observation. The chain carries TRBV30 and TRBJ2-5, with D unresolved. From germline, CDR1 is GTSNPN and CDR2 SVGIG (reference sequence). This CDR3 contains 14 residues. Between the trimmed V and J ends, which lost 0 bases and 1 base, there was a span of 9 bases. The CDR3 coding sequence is TGTGCCTGGAGTGTAGACCCGGGCCAAGAGACCCAGTACTTC. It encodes CAWSVDPGQETQYF. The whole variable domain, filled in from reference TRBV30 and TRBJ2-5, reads SQTIHQWPATLVQPVGSPLSLECTVEGTSNPNLYWYRQAAGRGLQLLFYSVGIGQISSEVPQNLSASRPQDRQFILSSKKLLLSDSGFYLCAWSVDPGQETQYFGPGTRLLVL.

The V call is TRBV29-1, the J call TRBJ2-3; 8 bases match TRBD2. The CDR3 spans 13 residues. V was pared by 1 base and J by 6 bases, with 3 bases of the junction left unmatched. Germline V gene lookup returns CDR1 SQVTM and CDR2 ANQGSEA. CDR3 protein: CSVEGRGGDTQYF. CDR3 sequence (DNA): TGCAGCGTTGAAGGTCGGGGGGGGGATACGCAGTATTTT.

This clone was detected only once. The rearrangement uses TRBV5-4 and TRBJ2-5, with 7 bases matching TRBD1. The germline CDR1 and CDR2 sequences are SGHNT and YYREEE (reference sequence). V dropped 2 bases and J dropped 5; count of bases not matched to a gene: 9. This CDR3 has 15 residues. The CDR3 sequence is CASSLLTPRGETQYF. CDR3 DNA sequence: TGTGCCAGCAGCTTATTGACTCCCAGGGGGGAGACCCAGTACTTC.

The CDR3 loop is CASSLLENTDTQYF. CDR3 bases: TGTGCCAGCAGCTTATTAGAGAACACAGATACGCAGTATTTT. The chain is built from TRBV7-6 and TRBJ2-3; D unresolved. This CDR3 contains 14 residues. Between the trimmed V and J ends, which lost 2 bases and 2 bases, there was a span of 8 bases. Germline V gene lookup returns CDR1 SGHVS and CDR2 FNYEAQ.

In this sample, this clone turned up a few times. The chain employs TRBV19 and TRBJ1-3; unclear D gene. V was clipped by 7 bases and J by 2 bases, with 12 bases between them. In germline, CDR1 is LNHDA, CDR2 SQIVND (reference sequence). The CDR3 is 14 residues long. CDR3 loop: CASTNPGTGNTIYF. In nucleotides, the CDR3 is TGTGCCAGTACCAACCCAGGAACTGGAAACACCATATATTTT. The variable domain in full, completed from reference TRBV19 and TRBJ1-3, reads DGGITQSPKYLFRKEGQNVTLSCEQNLNHDAMYWYRQDPGQGLRLIYYSQIVNDFQKGDIAEGYSVSREKKESFPLTVTSAQKNPTAFYLCASTNPGTGNTIYFGEGSWLTVV.

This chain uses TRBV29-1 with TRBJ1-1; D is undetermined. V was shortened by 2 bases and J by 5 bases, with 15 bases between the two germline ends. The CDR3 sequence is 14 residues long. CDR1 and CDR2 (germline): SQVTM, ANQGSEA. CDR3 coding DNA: TGCAGCGTTGAAACAGAGGGCAGTCTGACTGAAGCTTTCTTT. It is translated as CSVETEGSLTEAFF.

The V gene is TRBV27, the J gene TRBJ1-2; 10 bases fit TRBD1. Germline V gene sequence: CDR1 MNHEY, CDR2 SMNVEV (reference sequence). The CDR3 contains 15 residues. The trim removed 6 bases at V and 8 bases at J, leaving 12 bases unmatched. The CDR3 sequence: CASSLPRQGAWGYTF. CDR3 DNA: TGTGCCAGCAGCCTGCCCCGACAGGGGGCGTGGGGCTACACCTTC.

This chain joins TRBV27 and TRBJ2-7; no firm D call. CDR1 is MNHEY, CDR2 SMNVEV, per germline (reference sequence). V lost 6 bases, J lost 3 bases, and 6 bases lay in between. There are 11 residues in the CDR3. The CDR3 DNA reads TGTGCCAGCAGGCAGTACTACGAGCAGTACTTC. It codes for CASRQYYEQYF.

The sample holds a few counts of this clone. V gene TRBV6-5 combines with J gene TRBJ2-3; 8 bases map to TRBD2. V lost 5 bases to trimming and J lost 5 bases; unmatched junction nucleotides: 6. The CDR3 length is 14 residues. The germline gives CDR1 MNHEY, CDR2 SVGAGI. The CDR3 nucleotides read TGTGCCAGCAGTGCCGGGGGGGGGCGAGATACGCAGTATTTT. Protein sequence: CASSAGGGRDTQYF.

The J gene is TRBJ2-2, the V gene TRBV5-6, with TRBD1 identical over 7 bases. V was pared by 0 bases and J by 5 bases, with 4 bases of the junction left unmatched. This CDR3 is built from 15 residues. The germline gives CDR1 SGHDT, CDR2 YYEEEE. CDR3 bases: TGTGCCAGCAGCTTGGAAGGGGGCTTGACCGGGGAGCTGTTTTTT. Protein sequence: CASSLEGGLTGELFF.

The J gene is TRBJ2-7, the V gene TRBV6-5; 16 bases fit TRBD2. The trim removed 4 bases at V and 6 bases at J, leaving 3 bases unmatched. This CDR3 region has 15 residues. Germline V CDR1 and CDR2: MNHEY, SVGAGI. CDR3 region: CASSWGTSGRGEQYF. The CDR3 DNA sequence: TGTGCCAGCAGTTGGGGGACTAGCGGGAGGGGCGAGCAGTACTTC.

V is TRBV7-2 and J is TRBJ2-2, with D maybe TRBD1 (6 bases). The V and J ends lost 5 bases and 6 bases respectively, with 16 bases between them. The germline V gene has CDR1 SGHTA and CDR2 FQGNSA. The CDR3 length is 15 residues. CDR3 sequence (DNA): TGTGCCAGCAGCCTCAGGGGCCTCTCGGCCGGGGAGCTGTTTTTT. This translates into CASSLRGLSAGELFF.

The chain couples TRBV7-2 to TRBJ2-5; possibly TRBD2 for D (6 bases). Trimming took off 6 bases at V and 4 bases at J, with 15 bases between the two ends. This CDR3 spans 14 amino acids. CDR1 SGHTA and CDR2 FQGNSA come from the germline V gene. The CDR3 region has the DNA TGTGCCAGCAGTTTTAGGAGGGTGGGAGAGACCCAGTACTTC. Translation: CASSFRRVGETQYF. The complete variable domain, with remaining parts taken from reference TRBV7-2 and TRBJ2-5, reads GAGVSQSPSNKVTEKGKDVELRCDPISGHTALYWYRQSLGQGLEFLIYFQGNSAPDKSGLPSDRFSAERTGGSVSTLTIQRTQQEDSAVYLCASSFRRVGETQYFGPGTRLLVL.

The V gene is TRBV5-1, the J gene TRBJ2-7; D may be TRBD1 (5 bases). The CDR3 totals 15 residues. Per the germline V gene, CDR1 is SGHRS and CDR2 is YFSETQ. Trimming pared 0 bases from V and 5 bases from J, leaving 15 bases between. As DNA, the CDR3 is TGCGCCAGCAGCTTGGATAACCCAGGGTTGAACGAGCAGTACTTC. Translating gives CASSLDNPGLNEQYF.

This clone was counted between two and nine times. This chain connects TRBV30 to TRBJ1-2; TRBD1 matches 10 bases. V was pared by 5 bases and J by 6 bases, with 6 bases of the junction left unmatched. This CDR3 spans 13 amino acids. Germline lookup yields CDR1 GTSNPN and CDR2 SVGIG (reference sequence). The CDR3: CAWYLTGGNGYTF. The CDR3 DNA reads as TGTGCCTGGTACTTGACAGGGGGCAATGGCTACACCTTC.

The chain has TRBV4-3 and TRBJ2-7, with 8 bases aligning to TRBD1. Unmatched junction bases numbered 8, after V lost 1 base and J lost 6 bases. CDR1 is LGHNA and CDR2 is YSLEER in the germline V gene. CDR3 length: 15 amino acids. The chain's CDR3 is CASSQGAGGASEQYF. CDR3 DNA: TGCGCCAGCAGCCAAGGGGCAGGGGGCGCGTCCGAGCAGTACTTC.

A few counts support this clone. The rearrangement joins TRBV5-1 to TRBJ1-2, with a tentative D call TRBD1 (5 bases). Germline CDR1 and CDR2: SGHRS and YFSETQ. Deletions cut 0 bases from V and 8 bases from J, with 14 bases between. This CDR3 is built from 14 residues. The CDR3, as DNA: TGCGCCAGCAGCTTGGGCCAGGGAGGTTCCGGCTACACCTTC. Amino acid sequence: CASSLGQGGSGYTF.

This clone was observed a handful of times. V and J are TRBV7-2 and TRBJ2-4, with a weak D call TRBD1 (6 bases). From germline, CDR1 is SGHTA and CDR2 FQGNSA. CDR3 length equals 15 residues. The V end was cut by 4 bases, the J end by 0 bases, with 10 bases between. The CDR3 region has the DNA TGTGCCAGCAGCTCTACAGGGTTAGCCAAAAACATTCAGTACTTC. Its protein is CASSSTGLAKNIQYF.

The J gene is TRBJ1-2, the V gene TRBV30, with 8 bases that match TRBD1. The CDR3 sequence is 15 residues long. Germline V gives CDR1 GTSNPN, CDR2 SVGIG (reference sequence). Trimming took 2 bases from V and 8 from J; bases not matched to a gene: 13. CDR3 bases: TGTGCCTGGAGTTGGGGGGGCAGGGGGCGCGAGGGCTACACCTTC. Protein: CAWSWGGRGREGYTF.

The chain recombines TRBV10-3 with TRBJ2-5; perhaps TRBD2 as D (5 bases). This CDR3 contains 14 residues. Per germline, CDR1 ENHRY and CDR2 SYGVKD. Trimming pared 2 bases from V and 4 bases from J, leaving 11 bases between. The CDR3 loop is CAISETHSGETQYF. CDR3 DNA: TGTGCCATCAGTGAGACCCACAGCGGAGAGACCCAGTACTTC.

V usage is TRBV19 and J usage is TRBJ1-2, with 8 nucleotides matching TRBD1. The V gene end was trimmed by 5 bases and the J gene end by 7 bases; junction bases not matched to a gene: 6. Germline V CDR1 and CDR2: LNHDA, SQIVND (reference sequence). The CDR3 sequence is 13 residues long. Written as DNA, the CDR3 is TGTGCCAGTAGTCCTGACAGGGGAATTGGCTACACCTTC. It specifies CASSPDRGIGYTF.

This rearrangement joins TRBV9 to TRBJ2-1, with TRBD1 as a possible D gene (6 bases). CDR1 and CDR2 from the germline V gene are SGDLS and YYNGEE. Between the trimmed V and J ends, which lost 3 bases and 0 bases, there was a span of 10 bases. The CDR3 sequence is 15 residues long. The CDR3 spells CASSAGQNSYNEQFF. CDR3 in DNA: TGTGCCAGCAGCGCAGGACAGAACTCCTACAATGAGCAGTTCTTC.

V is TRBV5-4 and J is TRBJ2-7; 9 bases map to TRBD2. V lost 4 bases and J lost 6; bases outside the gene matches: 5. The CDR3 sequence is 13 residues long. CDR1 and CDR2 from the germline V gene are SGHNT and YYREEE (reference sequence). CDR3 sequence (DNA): TGTGCCAGCAGCCTTGGACTAGCGCGCGAGCAGTACTTC. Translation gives CASSLGLAREQYF.

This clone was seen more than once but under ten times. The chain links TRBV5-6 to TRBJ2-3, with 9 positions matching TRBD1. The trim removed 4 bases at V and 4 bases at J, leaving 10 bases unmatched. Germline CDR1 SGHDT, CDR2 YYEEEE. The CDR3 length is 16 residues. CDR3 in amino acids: CASSTTGGIQADTQYF. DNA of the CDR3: TGTGCCAGCAGCACGACAGGGGGGATTCAGGCAGATACGCAGTATTTT.

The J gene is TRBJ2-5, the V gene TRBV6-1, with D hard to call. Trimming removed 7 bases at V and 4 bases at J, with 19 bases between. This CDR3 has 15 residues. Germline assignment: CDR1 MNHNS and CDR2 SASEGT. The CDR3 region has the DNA TGTGCCAGCACCCCCGAGCGTGAGAAATCAGAGACCCAGTACTTC. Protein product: CASTPEREKSETQYF.